Following are 6 T cell receptor beta chains from one sample sequenced in a study of metastatic and nonmetastatic thyroid tumors. Nobody among the patients had been given any treatment before thyroid surgery. Through MiXCR, TCRdb re-clonotyped the PCR reads. The sample records about 10,000 clones, 25% to 30% being singletons. Sequenced: tumor tissue. Receptor source: a female donor with papillary thyroid cancer or a benign thyroid nodule (not recorded which). Some clones in this sample may be carry-over from other donors' samples.

V and J are TRBV6-1 and TRBJ2-3; 7 bases match TRBD2. CDR3 size: 15 residues. After removal of 5 bases from V and 0 bases from J, the junction contained 5 bases not matched to a gene. Looked up from germline, CDR1 is MNHNS and CDR2 is SASEGT. As DNA, the CDR3 is TGTGCCAGCAGTACACTAGCGTTGAGCACAGATACGCAGTATTTT. Translation gives CASSTLALSTDTQYF.

This clone is medium-sized by share. Compared with germline, one end of the junction differs, possibly owing to a read error. This sequence joins TRBV7-2 and TRBJ2-7; TRBD1 might be the D (6 bases). This CDR3 is built from 16 residues. Germline CDR1 is SGHTA and CDR2 is FQGNSA. The chain's CDR3 is CASSLAGGASSYEQYF. The DNA for the CDR3 is TGTGCCAGCAGCCTAGCTGGGGGCGCTAGCTCCTACGAGCAGTACTTC.

This clone ranks as medium-sized. The chain uses TRBV12-3 or TRBV12-4 and TRBJ1-1, with D uncertain. The CDR3 sequence is 13 residues long. Trimming shortened V by 3 bases and J by 6 bases, and 11 bases separated the two germline ends. The CDR3 nucleotides are TGTGCCAGCAGTTTCTTAGATTCCGCTGAAGCTTTCTTT. Its translation: CASSFLDSAEAFF.

This clone is deemed medium-sized. This chain uses TRBV6-1 with TRBJ1-2, with D maybe TRBD1 (5 bases). Germline-derived CDR1 and CDR2 are MNHNS and SASEGT. This CDR3 is 17 amino acids long. The V end was cut by 6 bases, the J end by 3 bases, with 23 bases between. The CDR3 DNA reads as TGTGCCAGCAGCGACCAGGGCGCCCGGGCCGGCCACTATGGCTACACCTTC. Residues: CASSDQGARAGHYGYTF.

The table lists this clone with a few counts. The V gene is TRBV6-2 or TRBV6-3, the J gene TRBJ2-7, with D perhaps TRBD2 (6 bases). The length of the CDR3 is 15 residues. The V gene's germline CDR1 is MNHEY and CDR2 SVGEGT. The V and J ends lost 4 bases and 0 bases respectively, with 13 bases between them. The CDR3 nucleotides are TGTGCCAGCAGTTCCGGGACTTCCTACTCCTACGAGCAGTACTTC. Amino acids: CASSSGTSYSYEQYF.

The chain joins TRBV5-1 to TRBJ1-2, with D uncertain. CDR3 size: 12 residues. CDR1 SGHRS and CDR2 YFSETQ come from the germline V gene. Trimming stripped 4 bases from V and 8 bases from J, with 12 bases between. The CDR3 DNA reads TGCGCCAGCAGCGTTGGTGTTGAAGGCTACACCTTC. Its translation: CASSVGVEGYTF.